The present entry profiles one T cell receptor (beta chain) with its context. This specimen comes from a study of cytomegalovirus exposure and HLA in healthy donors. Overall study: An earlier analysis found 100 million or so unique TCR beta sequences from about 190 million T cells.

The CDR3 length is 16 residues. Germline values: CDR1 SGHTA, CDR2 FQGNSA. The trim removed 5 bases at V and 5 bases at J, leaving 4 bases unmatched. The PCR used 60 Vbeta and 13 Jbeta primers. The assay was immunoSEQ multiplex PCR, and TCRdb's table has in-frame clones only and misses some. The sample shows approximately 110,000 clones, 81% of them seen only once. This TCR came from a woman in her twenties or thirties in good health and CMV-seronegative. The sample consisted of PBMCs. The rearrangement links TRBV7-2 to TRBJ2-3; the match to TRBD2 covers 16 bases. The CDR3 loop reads CASSRGLAGGGDTQYF. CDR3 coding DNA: TGTGCCAGCAGCAGGGGACTAGCGGGAGGGGGAGATACGCAGTATTTT.